This TCR beta chain emerged from a study of T cells in Graves' hyperthyroidism and ophthalmopathy. In its sample, this clonotype was seen many times. Researchers took RNA transcripts and amplified the TCR beta CDR3 regions from them. HTBI primers were the set used in a first-round RT-PCR of the TCR CDR3. TCRdb called the multiplex PCR reads again in MiXCR, with one record for every CDR3 protein. The table includes some 760,000 distinct CDR3 sequences, roughly 15% detected once. Pregnant or lactating patients were excluded, as were those with uncontrolled infection or other autoimmune disease. The CDR3 contains 14 residues. The ends were cut back, 4 bases at V and 1 base at J, with 10 bases in the middle. The V gene's germline CDR1 is SGHAT and CDR2 FQNNGV.

The sample taken for sequencing was blood. This sequence joins TRBV11-2 and TRBJ2-5; D is undetermined. The receptor was isolated from a woman aged 18-29 years with Graves' hyperthyroidism. The CDR3 nucleotides read TGTGCCAGCAGCTCTAGACGGTTCCAAGAGACCCAGTACTTC. This gives the protein CASSSRRFQETQYF.